The clone carrying this T cell receptor beta chain was picked up many times. No antigen is known for it. These data come from a study of read filtering for tumor transcriptome and immune sequencing. The wider study: Transcriptome libraries were built from DNase-treated RNA. Study-wide findings and caveats: Dropping single-read clonotypes raised IR-seq and RNA-seq shared-clonotype correlation. About 82% of IR-seq clonotypes had a single read, yet these held about 3.4% of reads.

Every patient had bone marrow sampled while the disease was active. Trimming removed 4 bases at V and 7 bases at J, with 16 bases between. Germline CDR1 and CDR2: GTSNPN and SVGIG (reference sequence). The CDR3 has 14 amino acids. The library was built from about 400 ng RNA with molecular barcoded adaptors for alpha/delta and beta/gamma chains. TCRdb re-analysed the reads in MiXCR, keeping a single row per CDR3 protein. The data hold about 27,000 distinct CDR3 sequences, with roughly 14% observed a single time. Sequenced input: a population of CD138-negative cells sorted from bone marrow. This chain uses TRBV30 with TRBJ2-2; possibly TRBD2 for D (8 bases). The source of this sequence is a donor aged 40 or over with multiple myeloma. The CDR3 nucleotides read TGTGCCTGGAACAGGGGACTAGTTGGCGGGGAGCTGTTTTTT. This codes for CAWNRGLVGGELFF.